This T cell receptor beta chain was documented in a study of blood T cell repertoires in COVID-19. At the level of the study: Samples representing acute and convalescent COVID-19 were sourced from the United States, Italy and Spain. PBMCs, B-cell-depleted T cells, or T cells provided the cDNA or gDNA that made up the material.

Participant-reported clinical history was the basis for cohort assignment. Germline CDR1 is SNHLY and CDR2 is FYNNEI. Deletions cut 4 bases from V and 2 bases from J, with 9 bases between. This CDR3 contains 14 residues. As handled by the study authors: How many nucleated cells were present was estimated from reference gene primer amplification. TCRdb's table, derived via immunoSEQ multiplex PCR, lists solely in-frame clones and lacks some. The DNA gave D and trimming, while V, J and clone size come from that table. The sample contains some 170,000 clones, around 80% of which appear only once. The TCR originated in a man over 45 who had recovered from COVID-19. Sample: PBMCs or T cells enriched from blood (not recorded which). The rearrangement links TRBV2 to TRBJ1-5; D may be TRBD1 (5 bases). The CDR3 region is CASSADRRNQPQHF. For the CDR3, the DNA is TGTGCCAGCAGTGCCGACAGACGCAATCAGCCCCAGCATTTT.